The present TCR beta chain was sequenced within a study of blood T cell repertoires in COVID-19. V shed 5 bases and J 5 bases; nucleotides not matched to a gene: 4. CDR1 MDHEN and CDR2 SYDVKM come from the germline V gene. The CDR3 runs 13 residues. Clones were read by immunoSEQ multiplex PCR, and TCRdb kept only the in-frame ones, dropping some. This table holds 130,000 or so clones, about 83% found once. The clonotype originates from a woman aged 50 to 60 with acute COVID-19. The chain combines TRBV28 with TRBJ2-7; 9 positions agree with TRBD2. Sequencing was carried out using PBMCs or T cells enriched from blood (not recorded which). DNA of the CDR3: TGTGCCAGCAGTGCGGGGGGGAGGAACGAGCAGTACTTC. Encoded protein: CASSAGGRNEQYF.